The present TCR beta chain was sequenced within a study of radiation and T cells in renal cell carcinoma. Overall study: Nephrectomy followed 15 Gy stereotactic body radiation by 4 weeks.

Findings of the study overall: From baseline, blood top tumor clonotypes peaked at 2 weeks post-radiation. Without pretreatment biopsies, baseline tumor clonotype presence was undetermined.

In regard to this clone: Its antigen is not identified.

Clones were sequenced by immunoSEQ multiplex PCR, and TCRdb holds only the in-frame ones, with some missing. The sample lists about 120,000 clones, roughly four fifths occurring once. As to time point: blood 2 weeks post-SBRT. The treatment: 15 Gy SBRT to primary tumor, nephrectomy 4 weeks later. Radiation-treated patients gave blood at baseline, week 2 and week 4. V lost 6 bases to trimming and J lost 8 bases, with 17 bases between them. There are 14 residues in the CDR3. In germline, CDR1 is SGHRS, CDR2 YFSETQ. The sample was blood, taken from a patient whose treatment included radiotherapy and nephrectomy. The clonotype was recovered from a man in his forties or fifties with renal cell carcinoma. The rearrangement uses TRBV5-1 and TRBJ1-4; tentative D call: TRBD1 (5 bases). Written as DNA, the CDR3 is TGCGCCAGCACCTGGGGGGGACGGGAAGAAAAACTGTTTTTT. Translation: CASTWGGREEKLFF.